This is a list of T cell receptor beta chains from one sample in a study of cytomegalovirus exposure and HLA in healthy donors. Clones were read by immunoSEQ multiplex PCR, and TCRdb kept only the in-frame ones, dropping some. The sample lists fewer than 200,000 clones, roughly 87% occurring once. The specimen sequenced was PBMCs. The receptors derive from a man aged 50 or older in good health and CMV-seronegative. Each CDR3 is given with its conserved first and last residue. Fields, in order: CDR3 length, J gene, V gene, D gene, clone size, CDR3 DNA, CDR3 protein. D genes are given only for firm matches. Size is stated for part of the rows, as once, few or many counts, or as a class when the clone is expanded.

>15|TRBJ2-7|TRBV5-1|NA|NA
TGCGCCAGCAGCTTCCGAGCGGAAAGCTCCTACGAGCAGTACTTC
CASSFRAESSYEQYF
>17|TRBJ1-6|TRBV4-1|NA|NA
TGCGCCAGCAGCCGACCATTTTTGGGGGGGGGCCGATCACCCCTCCACTTT
CASSRPFLGGGRSPLHF
>15|TRBJ1-2|TRBV4-3|NA|NA
TGCGCCAGCAGCCAAGATAAAGTAACAGCTCAAGGCTACACCTTC
CASSQDKVTAQGYTF
>15|TRBJ2-3|TRBV14|TRBD2|NA
TGTGCCAGCAGCCCCCGACTAGCGGGGACAGATACGCAGTATTTT
CASSPRLAGTDTQYF
>16|TRBJ1-1|TRBV4-1|TRBD1|NA
TGCGCCAGCAGCCGATTGGGACAGGGAGCTTCGGCGGAAGCTTTCTTT
CASSRLGQGASAEAFF
>15|TRBJ1-1|TRBV4-3|NA|few
TGCGCCAGCAGCCAAGCCGGGACAACGAACACTGAAGCTTTCTTT
CASSQAGTTNTEAFF
>16|TRBJ1-3|TRBV5-1|TRBD1|once
TGCGCCAGCAGCCTGAGCCCCGGGACAGGCGGAAACACCATATATTTT
CASSLSPGTGGNTIYF
>12|TRBJ2-3|TRBV6-6|NA|NA
TGTGCCAGCAGGCCCCGGGAAGGTCACCAGTATTTT
CASRPREGHQYF
>17|TRBJ1-2|TRBV4-2|NA|NA
TGTGCCAGCAGCCAAGATCGAAGCAGGGCTTGGAGCTATGGCTACACCTTC
CASSQDRSRAWSYGYTF
>11|TRBJ1-3|TRBV20-1|NA|NA
TGCAGTGGGCCCCTTGGAAACACCATATATTTT
CSGPLGNTIYF
>12|TRBJ1-2|TRBV7-9|NA|NA
TGTGCCAGCAGCGCGGGGGTTCGGGGCTACACCTTC
CASSAGVRGYTF
>14|TRBJ1-2|TRBV28|NA|NA
TGTGCCAGCAGTTTACCCCAAGTACTCTATGGCTACACCTTC
CASSLPQVLYGYTF
>17|TRBJ1-4|TRBV5-6|NA|NA
TGTGCCAGCAGCTTGGGCGGGCCAGGACCGCAGTATGAAAAACTGTTTTTT
CASSLGGPGPQYEKLFF
>18|TRBJ2-3|TRBV7-2|TRBD2|NA
TGTGCCAGCAGCTTAGGAGCACTAGCGGGGGGTAGCACAGATACGCAGTATTTT
CASSLGALAGGSTDTQYF
>16|TRBJ2-3|TRBV6-4|NA|NA
TGTGCCAGCAGGGCTAGAGGGGGATATAGCACAGATACGCAGTATTTT
CASRARGGYSTDTQYF
>15|TRBJ2-7|TRBV4-2|TRBD2|NA
TGTGCCAGCAGCCAAGCGGGGGGAGTTAAATACGAGCAGTACTTC
CASSQAGGVKYEQYF
>16|TRBJ2-7|TRBV7-8|TRBD1|NA
TGTGCCAGCAGCACCGGGCCGGGACAGGGGGCCTCCGAGCAGTACTTC
CASSTGPGQGASEQYF
>12|TRBJ2-7|TRBV6-1|NA|NA
TGTGCCAGCAGTGAAAGCGGGTACGAGCAGTACTTC
CASSESGYEQYF
>13|TRBJ1-5|TRBV5-8|NA|few
TGTGCCAGCAGCATACAGGGCAATCAGCCCCAGCATTTT
CASSIQGNQPQHF
>14|TRBJ1-2|TRBV7-2|NA|NA
TGTGCCAGCAGCTTAGGATCCCTCAGAGGAGGCTACACCTTC
CASSLGSLRGGYTF
>13|TRBJ2-2|TRBV2|TRBD1|NA
TGTGCCAGTCAGACAGGGTGGACCGGGGAGCTGTTTTTT
CASQTGWTGELFF
>16|TRBJ1-1|TRBV4-1|NA|NA
TGCGCCAGCAGCCAAGAAGTAGCAAGGAGATCTACTGAAGCTTTCTTT
CASSQEVARRSTEAFF
>13|TRBJ1-1|TRBV5-4|TRBD1|NA
TGTGCCAGCAGCCAAGACAGGGGTACTGAAGCTTTCTTT
CASSQDRGTEAFF
>16|TRBJ2-3|TRBV2|TRBD2|NA
TGTGCCAGCAGTGATTACGGGGGGGGCCCCCCAGATACGCAGTATTTT
CASSDYGGGPPDTQYF
>13|TRBJ2-3|TRBV7-3|NA|NA
TGTGCCAGCAGCTTATTGGGCTGGGATACGCAGTATTTT
CASSLLGWDTQYF
>16|TRBJ2-4|TRBV19|TRBD1|NA
TGTGCCAGTAGACCCAGACAGGGGGCGCCCAAAAACATTCAGTACTTC
CASRPRQGAPKNIQYF
>14|TRBJ2-3|TRBV28|TRBD2|NA
TGTGCCAGCCTACCTAGCGGGAGGACAGATACGCAGTATTTT
CASLPSGRTDTQYF
>18|TRBJ2-1|TRBV7-2|TRBD2|NA
TGTGCCAGCAGCTTAGTGGGGACTAGCGGGGCCCTGGTGAATGAGCAGTTCTTC
CASSLVGTSGALVNEQFF
>12|TRBJ2-3|TRBV5-1|NA|NA
TGCGCCAGCAGCTACTCGTCAGATACGCAGTATTTT
CASSYSSDTQYF
>16|TRBJ1-4|TRBV5-1|NA|NA
TGCGCCAGCAGCACCCTAGGACAGCCTTTTAATGAAAAACTGTTTTTT
CASSTLGQPFNEKLFF
>13|TRBJ2-3|TRBV10-3|NA|NA
TGTGCCATCAATCCCAGCGTCACAGATACGCAGTATTTT
CAINPSVTDTQYF
>12|TRBJ1-1|TRBV7-2|NA|NA
TGTGCCAGCAGCTTAGAGGTCGGCGGTGCTTTCTTT
CASSLEVGGAFF
>14|TRBJ2-5|TRBV6-6|NA|NA
TGTGCCAGCAGTTCTTCAAGTACGGGGGAGACCCAGTACTTC
CASSSSSTGETQYF
>13|TRBJ1-2|TRBV28|NA|NA
TGTGCCAGCAGTCTCCGACAGGTCTATGGCTACACCTTC
CASSLRQVYGYTF
>15|TRBJ1-6|TRBV10-3|TRBD1|NA
TGTGCCACCAGGAAGGAGGGACAGGGGACTTCACCCCTCCACTTT
CATRKEGQGTSPLHF
>16|TRBJ2-5|TRBV2|TRBD1|NA
TGTGCCAGCAGTGAAGAGGCAGGGGGCACCCAAGAGACCCAGTACTTC
CASSEEAGGTQETQYF